The present T cell receptor beta chain was sequenced within a study of blood T cell repertoires in COVID-19. The CDR3 runs 12 residues. Per germline, CDR1 LNHDA and CDR2 SQIVND (reference sequence). The V end lost 7 bases, the J end lost 4 bases, and 10 bases lay between the germline ends. TCRdb's copy holds only in-frame clones and misses some; the assay was immunoSEQ multiplex PCR. The sample consists of roughly 250,000 clones, roughly nine tenths of them appearing once. The sample was peripheral blood. The sequence derives from a woman in her twenties or thirties with COVID-19, enrolled during active disease. The chain has TRBV19 and TRBJ1-1, with D perhaps TRBD1 (6 bases). DNA for the CDR3: TGTGCCAGTATACGGGGGGCCACTGAAGCTTTCTTT. Encoded protein: CASIRGATEAFF.